This T cell receptor (beta chain) emerged from a study of immune cell composition in non-small cell lung cancer. Study details: Tumours were mainly lung adenocarcinoma or squamous cell carcinoma.

Study findings and constraints: Clones >0.5% enriched in tumour were rarer in adenocarcinoma (about 35%) than squamous (about 80%). Shared sequences between tumour-reactive and dominant in vivo clones were not proven.

The method was immunoSEQ multiplex PCR; TCRdb's version includes in-frame clones alone and lacks a portion of them. This sample has several thousand clones, with 70% to 85% found just once. V was trimmed by 5 bases and J by 1 base, leaving 15 bases between them. The length of the CDR3 is 15 residues. Germline V lookup: CDR1 SGHRS, CDR2 YFSETQ. Normal lung was taken at the farthest possible site, at least 3 cm from tumour. About this clone: The antigen is unknown.

The V gene is TRBV5-1, the J gene TRBJ1-1, with a possible D match to TRBD1 (5 bases). The TCR sequence derives from a human donor with non-small cell lung cancer. What was sequenced was non-adjacent lung tissue. The CDR3 reads CASRVGGTGNTEAFF. The CDR3 coding sequence is TGCGCCAGCAGGGTGGGAGGGACGGGGAACACTGAAGCTTTCTTT.